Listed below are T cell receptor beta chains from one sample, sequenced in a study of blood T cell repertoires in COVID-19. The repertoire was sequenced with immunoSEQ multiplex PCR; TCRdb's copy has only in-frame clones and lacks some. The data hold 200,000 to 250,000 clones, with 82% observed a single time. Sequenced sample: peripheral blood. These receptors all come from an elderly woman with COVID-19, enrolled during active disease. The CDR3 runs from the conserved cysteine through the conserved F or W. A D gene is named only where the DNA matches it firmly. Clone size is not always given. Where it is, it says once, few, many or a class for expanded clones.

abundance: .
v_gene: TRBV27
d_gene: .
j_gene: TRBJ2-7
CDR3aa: CASSPYGQREGYEQYF
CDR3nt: TGTGCCAGCAGCCCCTACGGACAGCGAGAAGGCTACGAGCAGTACTTC

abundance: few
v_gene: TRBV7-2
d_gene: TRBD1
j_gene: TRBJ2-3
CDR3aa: CASSLEGQVTQYF
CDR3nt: TGTGCCAGCAGCTTAGAGGGACAGGTTACGCAGTATTTT

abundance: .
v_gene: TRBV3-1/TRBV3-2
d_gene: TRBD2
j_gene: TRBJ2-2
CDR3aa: CASSQAGGAPGELFF
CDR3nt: TGTGCCAGCAGCCAGGCGGGGGGGGCCCCCGGGGAGCTGTTTTTT

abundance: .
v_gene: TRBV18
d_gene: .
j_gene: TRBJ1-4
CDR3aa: CASSPNLQGATNEKLFF
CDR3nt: TGTGCCAGCTCACCGAACCTACAGGGTGCAACTAATGAAAAACTGTTTTTT

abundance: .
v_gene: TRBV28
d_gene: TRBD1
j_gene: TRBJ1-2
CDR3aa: CAGGQGNYGYTF
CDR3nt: TGTGCCGGCGGACAGGGAAACTATGGCTACACCTTC

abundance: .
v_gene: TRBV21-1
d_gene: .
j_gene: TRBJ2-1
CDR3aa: CANPRDRVCNEQFF
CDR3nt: TGTGCCAACCCCCGGGACAGGGTGTGCAATGAGCAGTTCTTC

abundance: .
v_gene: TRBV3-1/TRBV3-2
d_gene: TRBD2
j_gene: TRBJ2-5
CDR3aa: CASSLKRNSGRARETQYF
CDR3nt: TGTGCCAGCAGCCTCAAGAGGAATAGCGGGAGGGCCAGGGAGACCCAGTACTTC

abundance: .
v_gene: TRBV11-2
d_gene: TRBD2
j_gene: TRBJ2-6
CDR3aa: CASSSMRGAIVSGANVLTF
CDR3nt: TGTGCCAGCAGCTCCATGCGGGGGGCGATTGTATCTGGGGCCAACGTCCTGACTTTC

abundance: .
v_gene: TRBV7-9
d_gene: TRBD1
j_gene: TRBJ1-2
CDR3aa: CASSFRPGQGTYGYTF
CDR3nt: TGTGCCAGCAGCTTCCGACCGGGACAGGGGACCTATGGCTACACCTTC

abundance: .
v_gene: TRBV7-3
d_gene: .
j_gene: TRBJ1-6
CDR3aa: CASSLGQASYNSPLHF
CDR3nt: TGTGCCAGCAGCTTAGGGCAGGCCTCCTATAATTCACCCCTCCACTTT

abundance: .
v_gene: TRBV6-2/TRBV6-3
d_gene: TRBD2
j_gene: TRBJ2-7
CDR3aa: CASSYSGGRARYF
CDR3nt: TGTGCCAGCAGTTACTCGGGAGGGCGTGCACGGTACTTC

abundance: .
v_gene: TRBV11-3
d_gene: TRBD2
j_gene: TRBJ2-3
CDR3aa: CASSLGTSGSGNTQYF
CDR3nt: TGTGCCAGCAGCTTAGGTACTAGCGGGAGCGGAAATACGCAGTATTTT

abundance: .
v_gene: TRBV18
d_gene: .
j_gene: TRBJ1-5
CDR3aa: CASSLKGNQPQHF
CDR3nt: TGTGCCAGCTCACTAAAGGGGAATCAGCCCCAGCATTTT

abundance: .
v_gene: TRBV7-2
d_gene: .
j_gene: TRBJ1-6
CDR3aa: CASSSSGSYSPLHF
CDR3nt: TGTGCCAGCAGCTCTTCAGGATCTTATTCACCCCTCCACTTT

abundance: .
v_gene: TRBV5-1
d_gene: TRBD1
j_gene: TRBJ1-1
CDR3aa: CASSSASDRVGAEAFF
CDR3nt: TGCGCCAGCAGCTCCGCTTCGGACAGGGTGGGCGCTGAAGCTTTCTTT

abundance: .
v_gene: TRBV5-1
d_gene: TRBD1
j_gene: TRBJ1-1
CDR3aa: CASSLQGLRNTEAFF
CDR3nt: TGCGCCAGCAGCTTACAGGGGCTTCGGAACACTGAAGCTTTCTTT

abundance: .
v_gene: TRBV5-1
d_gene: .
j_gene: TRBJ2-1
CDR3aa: CASSLASGFGGREQFF
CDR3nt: TGCGCCAGCAGCTTGGCCTCTGGTTTCGGGGGACGGGAGCAGTTCTTC

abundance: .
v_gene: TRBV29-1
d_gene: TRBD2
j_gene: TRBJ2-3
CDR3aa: CSVELSGRPKDTQYF
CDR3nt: TGCAGCGTTGAATTGAGCGGGAGGCCAAAGGATACGCAGTATTTT